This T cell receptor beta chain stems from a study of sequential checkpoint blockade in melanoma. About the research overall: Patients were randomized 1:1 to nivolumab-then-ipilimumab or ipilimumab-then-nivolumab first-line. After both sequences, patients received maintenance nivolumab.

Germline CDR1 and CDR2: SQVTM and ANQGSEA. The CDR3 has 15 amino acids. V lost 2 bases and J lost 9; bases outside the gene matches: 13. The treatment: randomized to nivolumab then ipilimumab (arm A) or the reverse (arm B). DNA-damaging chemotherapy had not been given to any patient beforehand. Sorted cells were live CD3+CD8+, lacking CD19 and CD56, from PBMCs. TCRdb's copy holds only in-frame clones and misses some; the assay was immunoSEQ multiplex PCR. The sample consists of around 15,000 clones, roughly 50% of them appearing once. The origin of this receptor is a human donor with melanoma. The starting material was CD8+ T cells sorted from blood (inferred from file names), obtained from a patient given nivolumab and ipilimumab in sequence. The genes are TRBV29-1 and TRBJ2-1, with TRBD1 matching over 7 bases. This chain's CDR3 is CSVERRPTGVSEQFF. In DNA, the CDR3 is TGCAGCGTTGAAAGAAGGCCAACAGGGGTGAGTGAGCAGTTCTTC.